The 11 T cell receptor beta chains below all came from one sample that was sequenced in a study of T cells after yellow fever vaccination. Using its own MiXCR run on the 5' RACE reads, TCRdb lists one record per CDR3 protein. This sample has 200,000 to 250,000 distinct CDR3 sequences, with 6.9% found just once. This specimen was CD4+ T cells sorted from PBMCs, taken 15 days after the yellow fever booster vaccination. The receptors were gathered from a young man who received the YFV17D yellow fever vaccine.

In this sample, this clonotype turned up many times. The CDR3: CASSSGGGDTEAFF. CDR3 DNA: TGTGCCAGCAGCTCCGGCGGGGGGGACACTGAAGCTTTCTTT. The J gene is TRBJ1-1, the V gene TRBV7-9; D possibly corresponds to TRBD1 (5 bases). V dropped 4 bases and J dropped 3 bases, with 12 bases sitting between them. Germline V gene sequence: CDR1 SEHNR, CDR2 FQNEAQ (reference sequence). The CDR3 spans 14 residues.

The chain combines TRBV6-1 with TRBJ2-3; TRBD1 is a possible D gene (6 bases). Per germline, CDR1 MNHNS and CDR2 SASEGT. The ends were cut back, 6 bases at V and 0 bases at J, with 13 bases in the middle. The CDR3 contains 15 residues. The CDR3 loop reads CASSRLGQSTDTQYF. CDR3 nucleotides: TGTGCCAGCAGCCGCCTTGGACAGAGCACAGATACGCAGTATTTT.

This clonotype was detected only a few times. The rearrangement uses TRBV18 and TRBJ2-7; D is undetermined. Looked up from germline, CDR1 is KGHSH and CDR2 is LQKENI. V dropped 2 bases and J dropped 5 bases, with 10 bases sitting between them. This CDR3 spans 13 amino acids. The CDR3, as DNA: TGTGCCAGCTCACCAACAATGGGGAACGAGCAGTACTTC. Protein sequence: CASSPTMGNEQYF.

This clonotype appeared many times. The V call is TRBV12-3 or TRBV12-4, the J call TRBJ2-7, with D possibly being TRBD2 (6 bases). The V end lost 4 bases, the J end lost 3 bases, and 19 bases lay between the germline ends. The CDR3 covers 16 residues. CDR3 protein: CASSSPHLSGGYEQYF. In DNA, the CDR3 is TGTGCCAGCAGTTCCCCTCACCTTAGCGGAGGCTACGAGCAGTACTTC.

This clonotype was detected a few times. This chain uses TRBV20-1 with TRBJ2-2, with D tentatively TRBD1 (5 bases). Germline assignment: CDR1 DFQATT and CDR2 SNEGSKA (reference sequence). The CDR3 spans 14 residues. Trimming took 3 bases from V and 2 from J, leaving 10 bases between them. As DNA, the CDR3 is TGCAGTGCTAGGGGGCGGCCAAACACCGGGGAGCTGTTTTTT. As protein: CSARGRPNTGELFF.

The chain combines TRBV27 with TRBJ2-7; 9 nucleotides agree with TRBD1. Trimming took 5 bases from V and 3 from J; bases not matched to a gene: 8. There are 15 residues in the CDR3. Per the germline V gene, CDR1 is MNHEY and CDR2 is SMNVEV (reference sequence). The CDR3 region is CASSVGTGRHYEQYF. The CDR3 nucleotides read TGTGCCAGCAGTGTTGGGACAGGGAGACACTACGAGCAGTACTTC.

This clonotype was counted many times. The V and J genes are TRBV19 and TRBJ2-2; D not resolved. This CDR3 has 15 residues. V shed 0 bases and J shed 4 bases, with 9 bases lying between them. Germline V gene data show CDR1 as LNHDA and CDR2 as SQIVND (reference sequence). CDR3 region: CASSIDHSATGELFF. Written as DNA, the CDR3 is TGTGCCAGTAGTATAGATCATTCGGCCACCGGGGAGCTGTTTTTT.

CDR3 coding DNA: TGTGCCAGCTCACCTGGGACAGGCGACCAAGAGACCCAGTACTTC. This sequence encodes CASSPGTGDQETQYF. This sequence joins TRBV18 and TRBJ2-5; 8 positions agree with TRBD1. J gave up 0 bases and V 3 bases, and 3 bases lay outside the gene matches. This CDR3 contains 15 residues. CDR1 and CDR2 from the germline V gene are KGHSH and LQKENI.

This clonotype was counted only a few times. The chain has TRBV7-3 and TRBJ2-1, with TRBD2 matching over 7 bases. Germline CDR1 reads SGHTA; CDR2 reads FQGTGA. CDR3 length equals 13 residues. The V segment lost 4 bases and the J segment 10 bases; nucleotides outside the gene matches: 7. The CDR3 DNA follows: TGTGCCAGCAGCTGGAGGGAAGCGGGGGAGCAGTTCTTC. This sequence encodes CASSWREAGEQFF.

This clonotype was seen more than once but under ten times. The V call is TRBV7-9, the J call TRBJ2-1; D is unresolved. This CDR3 has 14 residues. V was trimmed by 1 base and J by 6 bases, leaving 10 bases between them. Germline-derived CDR1 and CDR2 are SEHNR and FQNEAQ (reference sequence). CDR3 protein: CASSLGFKINEQFF. The CDR3 nucleotides read TGTGCCAGCAGCTTAGGGTTCAAAATCAATGAGCAGTTCTTC. Together with reference TRBV7-9 and TRBJ2-1, the CDR3 gives the full variable domain: DTGVSQNPRHKITKRGQNVTFRCDPISEHNRLYWYRQTLGQGPEFLTYFQNEAQLEKSRLLSDRFSAERPKGSFSTLEIQRTEQGDSAMYLCASSLGFKINEQFFGPGTRLTVL.

This clonotype was picked up a small number of times. The chain uses TRBV20-1 and TRBJ2-5; D may match TRBD1 or TRBD2 (5 bases each). The CDR3 has 15 amino acids. CDR1 and CDR2 (germline): DFQATT, SNEGSKA (reference sequence). The CDR3 loop reads CRSTSGAMMWETQYF. CDR3 nucleotides: TGCAGGTCTACATCCGGGGCCATGATGTGGGAGACCCAGTACTTC.